The 10 T cell receptor beta chains listed next were all sequenced from one sample in a study of T cell responses to AZD1222 COVID-19 vaccine. Clones were sequenced by immunoSEQ multiplex PCR, and TCRdb holds only the in-frame ones, with some missing. This table has about 120,000 clones, approximately 83% appearing once. Material: peripheral blood, obtained on day 0 of AZD1222 vaccination. The source of these receptors is an adult in good health.

This clone has only one observation. The rearrangement links TRBV7-6 to TRBJ2-2, with 7 nucleotides matching TRBD1. The CDR3 runs 16 residues. Per the germline V gene, CDR1 is SGHVS and CDR2 is FNYEAQ. V lost 1 base and J lost 4; bases outside the gene matches: 6. The CDR3 DNA sequence: TGTGCCAGCAGCTTAGGGTGGGACAGACGCACCGGGGAGCTGTTTTTT. Translated, it gives CASSLGWDRRTGELFF. Complete variable domain (other parts from reference TRBV7-6 and TRBJ2-2): GAGVSQSPRYKVTKRGQDVALRCDPISGHVSLYWYRQALGQGPEFLTYFNYEAQQDKSGLPNDRFSAERPEGSISTLTIQRTEQRDSAMYRCASSLGWDRRTGELFFGEGSRLTVL.

J is TRBJ2-6 and V is TRBV10-1, with 7 bases identical to TRBD1. Germline-derived CDR1 and CDR2 are WNHNN and SYGVQD (reference sequence). The CDR3 length is 21 residues. Trimming at V came to 5 bases and at J to 0 bases, leaving 19 bases not matched to a gene. In DNA form, the CDR3 reads TGCGCCAGCAGTAGAAAAAAGCCGGGACAGCAAAATTACTCTGGGGCCAACGTCCTGACTTTC. Its translation is CASSRKKPGQQNYSGANVLTF.

The J gene is TRBJ2-2, the V gene TRBV10-2; 10 bases fit TRBD2. The germline V gene has CDR1 WSHSY and CDR2 SAAADI. The CDR3 is 17 amino acids. With V trimmed by 7 bases and J by 8 bases, 16 bases remained unmatched. CDR3 in amino acids: CASKKGIAGGSAGELFF. The CDR3 DNA sequence: TGCGCCAGCAAGAAGGGGATAGCGGGGGGATCCGCGGGGGAGCTGTTTTTT.

The V gene is TRBV11-2, the J gene TRBJ2-5, with 16 bases matching TRBD2. This CDR3 region has 16 residues. Germline V CDR1 and CDR2: SGHAT, FQNNGV. V shed 6 bases, J shed 4 bases, and the junction held 5 bases outside the gene matches. This CDR3 reads CASSIGTSGGAETQYF. DNA of the CDR3: TGTGCCAGCAGTATCGGGACTAGCGGGGGGGCAGAGACCCAGTACTTC. Supplemented by reference TRBV11-2 and TRBJ2-5, the full variable domain reads EAGVAQSPRYKIIEKRQSVAFWCNPISGHATLYWYQQILGQGPKLLIQFQNNGVVDDSQLPKDRFSAERLKGVDSTLKIQPAKLEDSAVYLCASSIGTSGGAETQYFGPGTRLLVL.

The chain links TRBV7-2 to TRBJ2-1; D not resolved. V was clipped by 1 base and J by 6 bases, with 7 bases between them. The length of the CDR3 is 13 residues. From germline, CDR1 is SGHTA and CDR2 FQGNSA. CDR3 coding DNA: TGTGCCAGCAGCTTAGAACAGCTCAATGAGCAGTTCTTC. Translated: CASSLEQLNEQFF.

The chain carries TRBV30 and TRBJ1-2, with TRBD1 matching over 8 bases. With 0 bases clipped from V and 4 bases from J, the junction kept 1 base outside the gene matches. Per germline, CDR1 GTSNPN and CDR2 SVGIG (reference sequence). CDR3 size: 13 residues. CDR3: CAWSVGTGYGYTF. The CDR3 nucleotides read TGTGCCTGGAGTGTTGGGACAGGCTATGGCTACACCTTC.

The CDR3: CATSDPTGTGEYYGYTF. The CDR3 DNA sequence: TGTGCCACCAGTGACCCAACCGGGACAGGGGAGTACTATGGCTACACCTTC. V usage is TRBV24-1 and J usage is TRBJ1-2, with TRBD1 identical over 10 bases. V shed 4 bases, J shed 3 bases, and the junction held 10 bases outside the gene matches. CDR3 length equals 17 residues. Per the germline V gene, CDR1 is KGHDR and CDR2 is SFDVKD.

This clone was seen only a few times. The chain recombines TRBV6-5 with TRBJ2-3; D is uncertain. V was cut by 9 bases and J by 1 base, with 5 bases left in between. The CDR3 extends over 11 amino acids. Germline V CDR1 and CDR2: MNHEY, SVGAGI. The CDR3 nucleotides read TGTGCCAGTGGTCGCACAGATACGCAGTATTTT. Translated, it gives CASGRTDTQYF.

The V and J genes are TRBV5-4 and TRBJ2-3, with 13 bases matching TRBD2. The V gene's germline CDR1 is SGHNT and CDR2 YYREEE (reference sequence). This CDR3 contains 17 residues. V was pared by 5 bases and J by 3 bases, with 9 bases of the junction left unmatched. The CDR3 DNA reads as TGTGCCAGCAGTAATCGACTAGCGGGGGGCAATACAGATACGCAGTATTTT. Amino acids: CASSNRLAGGNTDTQYF.

The sample holds many counts of this clone. CDR3 in amino acids: CASSSGTLPYEQYF. In DNA form, the CDR3 reads TGTGCCAGCAGTTCCGGGACTCTTCCCTACGAGCAGTACTTC. The chain couples TRBV27 to TRBJ2-7; maybe TRBD2 (6 bases). V shed 4 bases and J shed 2 bases, with 12 bases lying between them. This CDR3 is 14 amino acids long. Germline V gene sequence: CDR1 MNHEY, CDR2 SMNVEV (reference sequence).